Below, 14 T cell receptor beta chains from the same sample are listed, as sequenced in a study of technical replicates of blood from a handful of donors. Using immunoSEQ multiplex PCR, the repertoire was profiled, and TCRdb retains in-frame clones only, with some absent. The sample includes around 50,000 clones, 90% to 95% seen only once; the top ten take about 3.7%. The sample comprised PBMCs. These receptors came from a human donor in good health. Some clones in this sample may be carry-over from other donors' samples.

This clone was counted a single time. CDR3 residues: CASISGFNSYNSPLHF. CDR3 sequence (DNA): TGTGCCAGCATCTCAGGGTTTAATTCCTATAATTCACCCCTCCACTTT. The V and J genes are TRBV2 and TRBJ1-6; D is perhaps TRBD1 (5 bases). CDR1 is SNHLY, CDR2 FYNNEI, per germline. This CDR3 spans 16 amino acids. The germline V and J ends were trimmed by 7 bases and 1 base, with 14 bases remaining between them. The variable domain in full, completed from reference TRBV2 and TRBJ1-6, reads EPEVTQTPSHQVTQMGQEVILRCVPISNHLYFYWYRQILGQKVEFLVSFYNNEISEKSEIFDDQFSVERPDGSNFTLKIRSTKLEDSAMYFCASISGFNSYNSPLHFGNGTRLTVT.

The chain employs TRBV7-9 and TRBJ1-2; TRBD1 agrees at 7 bases. The CDR3 is made up of 15 amino acids. Trimming took 1 base from V and 8 from J; bases not matched to a gene: 10. From germline, CDR1 is SEHNR and CDR2 FQNEAQ (reference sequence). The CDR3 sequence: CASSLEVRTGRGYTF. The CDR3 nucleotides read TGTGCCAGCAGCTTAGAAGTAAGGACAGGTCGGGGCTACACCTTC.

The chain couples TRBV10-3 to TRBJ2-7, with 9 bases matching TRBD2. V lost 4 bases to trimming and J lost 2 bases; unmatched junction nucleotides: 3. The CDR3 runs to 14 residues. CDR1 is ENHRY, CDR2 SYGVKD, per germline. The DNA for the CDR3 is TGTGCCATCAGTGGGGGCGGGAGGGCCTACGAGCAGTACTTC. Its protein is CAISGGGRAYEQYF.

This sequence joins TRBV2 and TRBJ2-2, with D possibly being TRBD2 (6 bases). The CDR3 length is 15 residues. The V gene lost 4 bases and the J gene lost 1 base, with 10 bases spanning the gap. The V gene's germline CDR1 is SNHLY and CDR2 FYNNEI. CDR3 nucleotides: TGTGCCAGCAGTGCTTATAGCGGGAACACCGGGGAGCTGTTTTTT. Translated: CASSAYSGNTGELFF.

This clone was picked up one time. V is TRBV7-9 and J is TRBJ2-5; 7 bases match TRBD1. This CDR3 contains 14 residues. V lost 6 bases and J lost 3; bases outside the gene matches: 7. The germline gives CDR1 SEHNR, CDR2 FQNEAQ (reference sequence). The CDR3 region has the DNA TGTGCCAGCAGAGAACAGGGGAAGGAAGAGACCCAGTACTTC. The encoded protein is CASREQGKEETQYF.

The chain combines TRBV7-2 with TRBJ2-7; D remains unclear. The CDR3 has 14 residues. Germline V CDR1 and CDR2: SGHTA, FQGNSA. V was clipped by 7 bases and J by 1 base, with 14 bases between them. This chain's CDR3 is CASTRSLLSYEQYF. The CDR3 nucleotides read TGTGCCAGCACCCGAAGCCTCCTTTCCTACGAGCAGTACTTC.

The chain is built from TRBV4-2 and TRBJ1-1; no clear D. This CDR3 is 15 amino acids long. V was clipped by 1 base and J by 4 bases, with 13 bases between them. Germline CDR1 is LGHNA and CDR2 is YNFKEQ. The CDR3 bases are TGTGCCAGCAGCCAAGTAGGGAGGTTTGGCACTGAAGCTTTCTTT. Translation gives CASSQVGRFGTEAFF.

This chain links TRBV5-1 with TRBJ1-2; TRBD1 is a possible D gene (5 bases). This CDR3 comprises 15 residues. Trimming took 7 bases from V and 4 from J, leaving 20 bases between them. Germline V gene data show CDR1 as SGHRS and CDR2 as YFSETQ. The CDR3 DNA is TGCGCCAGCGCAATCGACAGTCTCAACCTCTATGGCTACACCTTC. Amino acid sequence: CASAIDSLNLYGYTF.

The rearrangement uses TRBV25-1 and TRBJ2-7; possibly TRBD1 for D (5 bases). Trimming removed 3 bases at V and 3 bases at J, with 9 bases between. The CDR3 totals 13 residues. Germline V CDR1 and CDR2: MGHDK, SYGVNS. This CDR3 is CASSDRTNYEQYF. The CDR3 coding sequence is TGTGCCAGCAGTGACCGGACAAACTACGAGCAGTACTTC.

The genes are TRBV7-9 and TRBJ1-6, with 7 bases matching TRBD1. Looked up from germline, CDR1 is SEHNR and CDR2 is FQNEAQ (reference sequence). The CDR3 is made up of 15 amino acids. After removal of 5 bases from V and 7 bases from J, the junction contained 8 bases not matched to a gene. CDR3 in amino acids: CASSTEGAKNSPLHF. The DNA of the CDR3 is TGTGCCAGCAGCACAGAGGGGGCCAAGAATTCACCCCTCCACTTT. Filled out from reference TRBV7-9 and TRBJ1-6, the complete variable domain reads DTGVSQNPRHKITKRGQNVTFRCDPISEHNRLYWYRQTLGQGPEFLTYFQNEAQLEKSRLLSDRFSAERPKGSFSTLEIQRTEQGDSAMYLCASSTEGAKNSPLHFGNGTRLTVT.

The chain employs TRBV6-5 and TRBJ2-7, with 8 bases matching TRBD2. CDR3 length: 15 amino acids. The V and J ends lost 2 bases and 7 bases, in that order; junction bases with no gene match: 10. CDR1 is MNHEY, CDR2 SVGAGI, per germline. Written as DNA, the CDR3 is TGTGCCAGCAGTTACGGCGCGGGAGGAGGGAGGGAGCAGTACTTC. This codes for CASSYGAGGGREQYF.

V and J are TRBV7-3 and TRBJ2-1, with D unresolved. CDR1 and CDR2 from the germline V gene are SGHTA and FQGTGA. This CDR3 is 13 amino acids long. V dropped 0 bases and J dropped 5 bases, with 5 bases sitting between them. CDR3 amino acids: CASSLTYNNEQFF. The CDR3 region has the DNA TGTGCCAGCAGCTTAACGTACAACAATGAGCAGTTCTTC.

This clone has just a few counts. Other DNA sequences of this sample code for an identical CDR3. V is TRBV18 and J is TRBJ1-6; 7 bases line up with TRBD1. Unmatched junction bases numbered 2, after V lost 0 bases and J lost 6 bases. The CDR3 loop spans 15 amino acids. CDR1 is KGHSH, CDR2 LQKENI, per germline. The CDR3 coding sequence is TGTGCCAGCTCACCACCCGGGACAGCTAATTCACCCCTCCACTTT. It specifies CASSPPGTANSPLHF.

The rearrangement uses TRBV11-2 and TRBJ1-4; 8 nucleotides agree with TRBD1. Losses at the gene ends were 4 bases for V and 5 bases for J; bases not matched to a gene: 3. This CDR3 is 14 amino acids long. The germline CDR1 and CDR2 sequences are SGHAT and FQNNGV. Here the CDR3 reads CASSSGTGNEKLFF. The CDR3 DNA sequence: TGTGCCAGCAGCTCCGGGACAGGAAATGAAAAACTGTTTTTT.